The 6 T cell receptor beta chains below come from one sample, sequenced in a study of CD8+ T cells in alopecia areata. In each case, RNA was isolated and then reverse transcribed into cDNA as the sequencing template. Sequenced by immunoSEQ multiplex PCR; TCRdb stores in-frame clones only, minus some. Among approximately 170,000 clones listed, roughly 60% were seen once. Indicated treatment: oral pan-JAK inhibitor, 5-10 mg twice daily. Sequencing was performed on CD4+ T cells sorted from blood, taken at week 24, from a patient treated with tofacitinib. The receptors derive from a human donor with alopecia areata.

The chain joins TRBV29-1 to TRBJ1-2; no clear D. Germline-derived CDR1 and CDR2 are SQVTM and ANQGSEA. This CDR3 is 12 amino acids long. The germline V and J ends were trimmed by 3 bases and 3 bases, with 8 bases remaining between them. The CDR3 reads CSVDQADYGYTF. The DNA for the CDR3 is TGCAGCGTTGATCAGGCCGACTATGGCTACACCTTC.

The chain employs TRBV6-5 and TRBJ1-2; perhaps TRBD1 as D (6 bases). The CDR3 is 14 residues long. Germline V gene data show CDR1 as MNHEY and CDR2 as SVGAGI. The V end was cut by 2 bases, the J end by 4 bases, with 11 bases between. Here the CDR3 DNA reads TGTGCCAGCAGTTACGGCAGGGGTTTCTATGGCTACACCTTC. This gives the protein CASSYGRGFYGYTF.

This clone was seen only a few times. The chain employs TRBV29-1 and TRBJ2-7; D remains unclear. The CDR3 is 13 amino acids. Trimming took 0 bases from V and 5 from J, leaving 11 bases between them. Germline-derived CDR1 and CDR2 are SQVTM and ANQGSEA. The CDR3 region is CSVEEAGRDEQYF. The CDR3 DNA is TGCAGCGTTGAAGAGGCAGGACGCGACGAGCAGTACTTC.

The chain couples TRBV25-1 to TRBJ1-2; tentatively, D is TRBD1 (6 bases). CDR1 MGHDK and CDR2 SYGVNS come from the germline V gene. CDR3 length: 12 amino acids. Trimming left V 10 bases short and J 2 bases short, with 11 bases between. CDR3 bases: TGTGCCACTCTACAGGGAAACTATGGCTACACCTTC. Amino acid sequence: CATLQGNYGYTF.

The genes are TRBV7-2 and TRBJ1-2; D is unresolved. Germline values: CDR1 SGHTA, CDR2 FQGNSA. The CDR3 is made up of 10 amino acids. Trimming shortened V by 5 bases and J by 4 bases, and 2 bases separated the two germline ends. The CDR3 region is CASSSYGYTF. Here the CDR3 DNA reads TGTGCCAGCAGCAGCTATGGCTACACCTTC.

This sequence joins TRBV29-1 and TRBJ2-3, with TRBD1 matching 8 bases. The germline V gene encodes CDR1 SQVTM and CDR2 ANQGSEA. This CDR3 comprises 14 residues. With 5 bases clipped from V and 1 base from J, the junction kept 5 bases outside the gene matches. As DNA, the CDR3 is TGCAGCGTTCAGGGGGCGCGCGGCACAGATACGCAGTATTTT. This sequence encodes CSVQGARGTDTQYF.